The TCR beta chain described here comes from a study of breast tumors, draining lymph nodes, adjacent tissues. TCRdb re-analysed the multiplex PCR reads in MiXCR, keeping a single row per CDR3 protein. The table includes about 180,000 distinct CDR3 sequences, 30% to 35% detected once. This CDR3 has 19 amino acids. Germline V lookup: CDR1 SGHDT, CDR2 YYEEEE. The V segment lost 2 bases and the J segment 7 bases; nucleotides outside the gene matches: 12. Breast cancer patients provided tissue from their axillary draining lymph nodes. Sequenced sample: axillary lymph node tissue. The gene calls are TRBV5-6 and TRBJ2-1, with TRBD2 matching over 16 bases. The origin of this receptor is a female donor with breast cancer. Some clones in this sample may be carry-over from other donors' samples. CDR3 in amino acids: CASSFSSGTSGGVINEQFF. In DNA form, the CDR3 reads TGTGCCAGCAGCTTTAGCTCCGGGACTAGCGGGGGGGTTATTAATGAGCAGTTCTTC.